This T cell receptor beta chain was obtained from a study of immune evolution from preneoplasia to lung adenocarcinoma. The CDR3 has 14 amino acids. Germline lookup yields CDR1 SEHNR and CDR2 FQNEAQ (reference sequence). V was pared by 4 bases and J by 5 bases, with 12 bases between. The method was immunoSEQ multiplex PCR; TCRdb's version includes in-frame clones alone and lacks a portion of them. This table has fewer than 50,000 clones, 65% to 80% appearing once. The sample was FFPE invasive lung adenocarcinoma tissue. The genes are TRBV7-9 and TRBJ1-5, with TRBD1 as a possible D gene (6 bases). The TCR originated in a person in their sixties with lung adenocarcinoma. This CDR3 is CASSSTDSYQPQHF. DNA of the CDR3: TGTGCCAGCAGCTCTACGGACAGCTATCAGCCCCAGCATTTT.